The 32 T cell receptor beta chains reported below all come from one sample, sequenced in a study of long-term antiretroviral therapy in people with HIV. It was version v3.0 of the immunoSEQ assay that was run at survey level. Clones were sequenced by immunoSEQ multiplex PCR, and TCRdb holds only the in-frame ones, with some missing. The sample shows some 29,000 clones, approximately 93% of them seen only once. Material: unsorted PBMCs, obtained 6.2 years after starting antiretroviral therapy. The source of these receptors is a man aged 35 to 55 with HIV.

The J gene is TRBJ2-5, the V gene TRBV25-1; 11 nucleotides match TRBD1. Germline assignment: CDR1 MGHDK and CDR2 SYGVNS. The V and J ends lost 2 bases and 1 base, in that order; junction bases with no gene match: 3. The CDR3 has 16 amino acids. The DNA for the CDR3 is TGTGCCAGCAGTGAACCGGACAGGGGGCCCCAAGAGACCCAGTACTTC. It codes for CASSEPDRGPQETQYF.

The CDR3 DNA reads TGTGCCAGCAGCTTTGAAGGGACTAATGAAAAACTGTTTTTT. This sequence encodes CASSFEGTNEKLFF. This rearrangement joins TRBV7-2 to TRBJ1-4; D gene unclear. CDR1 SGHTA and CDR2 FQGNSA come from the germline V gene. The CDR3 length is 14 residues. V was pared by 3 bases and J by 2 bases, with 7 bases between.

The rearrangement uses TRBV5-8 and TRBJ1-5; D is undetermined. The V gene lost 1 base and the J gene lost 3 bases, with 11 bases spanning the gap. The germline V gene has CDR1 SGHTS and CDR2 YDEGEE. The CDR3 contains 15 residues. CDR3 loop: CASSLRLATNQPQHF. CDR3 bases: TGTGCCAGCAGCTTGAGGTTGGCGACCAATCAGCCCCAGCATTTT.

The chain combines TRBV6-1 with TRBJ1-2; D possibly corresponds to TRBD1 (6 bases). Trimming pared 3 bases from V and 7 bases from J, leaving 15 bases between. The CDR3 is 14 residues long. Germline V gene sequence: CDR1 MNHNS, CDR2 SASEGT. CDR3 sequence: CASSEGGTALGYTF. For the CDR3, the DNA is TGTGCCAGCAGTGAGGGGGGCACAGCTCTTGGCTACACCTTC.

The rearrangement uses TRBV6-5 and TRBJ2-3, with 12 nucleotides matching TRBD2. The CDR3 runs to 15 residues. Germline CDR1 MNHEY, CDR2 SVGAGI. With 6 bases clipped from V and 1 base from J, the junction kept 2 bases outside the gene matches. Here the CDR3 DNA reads TGTGCCAGCAGAGGACTAGCGGGGCGCACAGATACGCAGTATTTT. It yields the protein CASRGLAGRTDTQYF.

In nucleotides, the CDR3 is TGTGCCAGCAGCACGCCCCTCGGGACAGGGGATACTGAAGCTTTCTTT. It translates to CASSTPLGTGDTEAFF. The chain carries TRBV13 and TRBJ1-1; 10 bases line up with TRBD1. The V gene's germline CDR1 is PRHDT and CDR2 FYEKMQ (reference sequence). V gave up 5 bases and J gave up 5 bases; unmatched junction bases: 11. The CDR3 runs to 16 residues.

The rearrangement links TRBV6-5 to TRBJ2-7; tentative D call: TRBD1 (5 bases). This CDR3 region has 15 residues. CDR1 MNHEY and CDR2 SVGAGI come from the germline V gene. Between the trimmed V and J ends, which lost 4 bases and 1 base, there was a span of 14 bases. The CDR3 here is CASSSPPTGSYEQYF. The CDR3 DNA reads TGTGCCAGCAGTTCCCCCCCAACAGGTTCCTACGAGCAGTACTTC.

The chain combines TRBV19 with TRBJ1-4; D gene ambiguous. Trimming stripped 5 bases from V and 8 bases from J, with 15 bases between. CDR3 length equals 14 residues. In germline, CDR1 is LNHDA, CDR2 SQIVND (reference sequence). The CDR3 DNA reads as TGTGCCAGTAGTGAAGACGGCCGCGGGGAAAAACTGTTTTTT. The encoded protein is CASSEDGRGEKLFF.

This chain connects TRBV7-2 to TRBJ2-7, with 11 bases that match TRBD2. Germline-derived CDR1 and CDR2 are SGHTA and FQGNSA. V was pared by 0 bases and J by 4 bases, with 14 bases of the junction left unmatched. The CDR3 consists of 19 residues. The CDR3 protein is CASSLAASRAGLAVYEQYF. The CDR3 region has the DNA TGTGCCAGCAGCTTAGCCGCCTCAAGGGCGGGACTAGCGGTGTACGAGCAGTACTTC.

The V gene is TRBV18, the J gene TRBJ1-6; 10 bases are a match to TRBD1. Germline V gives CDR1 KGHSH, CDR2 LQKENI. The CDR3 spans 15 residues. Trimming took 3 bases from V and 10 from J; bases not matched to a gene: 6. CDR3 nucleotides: TGTGCCAGCTCACCGGACAGGGGGTCGGGGTCACCCCTCCACTTT. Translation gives CASSPDRGSGSPLHF.

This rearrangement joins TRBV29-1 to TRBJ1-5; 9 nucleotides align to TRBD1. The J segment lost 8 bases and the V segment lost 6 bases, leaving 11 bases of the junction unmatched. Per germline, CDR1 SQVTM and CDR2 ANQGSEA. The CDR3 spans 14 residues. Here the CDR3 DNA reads TGCAGCGTCTTTTTACCGGGACAGGGAAAGCCCCAGCATTTT. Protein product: CSVFLPGQGKPQHF.

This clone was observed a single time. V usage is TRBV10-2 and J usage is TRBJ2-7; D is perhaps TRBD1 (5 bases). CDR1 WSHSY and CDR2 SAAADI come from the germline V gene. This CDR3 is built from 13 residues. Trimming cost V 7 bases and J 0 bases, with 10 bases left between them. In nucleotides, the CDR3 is TGCGCCAGCACTTGGGGCTCCTCCTACGAGCAGTACTTC. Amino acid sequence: CASTWGSSYEQYF.

The CDR3 here is CASRTGTGGTDTQYF. In DNA form, the CDR3 reads TGTGCCAGCAGGACGGGGACAGGGGGCACAGATACGCAGTATTTT. V gene TRBV6-6 combines with J gene TRBJ2-3, with 10 bases lining up with TRBD1. With V trimmed by 6 bases and J by 1 base, 4 bases remained unmatched. This CDR3 comprises 15 residues. Germline CDR1 reads MNHNY; CDR2 reads SVGAGI (reference sequence).

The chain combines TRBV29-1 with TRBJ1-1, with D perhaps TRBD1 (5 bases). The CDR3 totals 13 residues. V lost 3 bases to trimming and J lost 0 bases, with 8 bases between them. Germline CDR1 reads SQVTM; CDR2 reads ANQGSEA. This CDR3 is CSVDRVLNTEAFF. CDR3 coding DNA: TGCAGCGTTGACAGGGTTCTGAACACTGAAGCTTTCTTT. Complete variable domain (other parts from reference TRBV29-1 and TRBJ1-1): SAVISQKPSRDICQRGTSLTIQCQVDSQVTMMFWYRQQPGQSLTLIATANQGSEATYESGFVIDKFPISRPNLTFSTLTVSNMSPEDSSIYLCSVDRVLNTEAFFGQGTRLTVV.

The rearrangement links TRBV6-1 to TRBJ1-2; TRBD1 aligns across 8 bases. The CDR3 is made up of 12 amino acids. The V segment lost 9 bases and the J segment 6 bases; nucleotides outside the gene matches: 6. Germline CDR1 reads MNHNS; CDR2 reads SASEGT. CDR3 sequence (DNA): TGTGCCAGTTCCCCGACAGGGGATGGCTACACCTTC. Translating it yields CASSPTGDGYTF.

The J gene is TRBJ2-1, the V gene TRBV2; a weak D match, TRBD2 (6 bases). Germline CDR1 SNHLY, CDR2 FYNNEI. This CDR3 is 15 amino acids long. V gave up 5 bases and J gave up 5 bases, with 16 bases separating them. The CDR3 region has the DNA TGTGCCAGCAGTAGCGGTCGGGGGTTCCACAATGAGCAGTTCTTC. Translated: CASSSGRGFHNEQFF.

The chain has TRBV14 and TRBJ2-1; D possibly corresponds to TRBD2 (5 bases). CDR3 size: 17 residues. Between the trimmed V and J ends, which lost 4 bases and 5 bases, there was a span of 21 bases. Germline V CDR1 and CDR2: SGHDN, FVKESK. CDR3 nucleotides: TGTGCCAGCAGCCGCAATTACCGACGGGGAGTTGACAATGAGCAGTTCTTC. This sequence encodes CASSRNYRRGVDNEQFF.

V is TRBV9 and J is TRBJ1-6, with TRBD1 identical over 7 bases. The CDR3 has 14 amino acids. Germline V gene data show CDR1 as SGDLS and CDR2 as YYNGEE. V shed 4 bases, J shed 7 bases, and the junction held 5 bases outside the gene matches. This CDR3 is CASSPQGSNSPLHF. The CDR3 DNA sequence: TGTGCCAGCAGCCCACAGGGGTCGAATTCACCCCTCCACTTT.

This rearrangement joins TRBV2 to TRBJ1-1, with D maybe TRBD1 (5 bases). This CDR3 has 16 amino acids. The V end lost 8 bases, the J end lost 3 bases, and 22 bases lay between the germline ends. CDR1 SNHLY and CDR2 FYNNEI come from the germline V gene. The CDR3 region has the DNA TGTGCCAGCCTCCATCCCGGGACTTCCTGGGACACTGAAGCTTTCTTT. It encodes CASLHPGTSWDTEAFF.

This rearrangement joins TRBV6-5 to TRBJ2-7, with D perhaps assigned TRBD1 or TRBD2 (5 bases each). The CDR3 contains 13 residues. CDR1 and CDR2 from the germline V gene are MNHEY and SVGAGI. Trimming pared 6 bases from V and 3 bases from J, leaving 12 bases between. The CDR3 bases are TGTGCCAGCAGAACCAGGGACCACTACGAGCAGTACTTC. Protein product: CASRTRDHYEQYF.

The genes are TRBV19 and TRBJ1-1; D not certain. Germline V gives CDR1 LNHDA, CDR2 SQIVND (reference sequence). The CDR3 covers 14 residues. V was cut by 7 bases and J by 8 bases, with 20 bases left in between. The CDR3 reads CASKAPRGEREAFF. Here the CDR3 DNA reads TGTGCCAGTAAAGCCCCTCGCGGGGAAAGGGAAGCTTTCTTT.

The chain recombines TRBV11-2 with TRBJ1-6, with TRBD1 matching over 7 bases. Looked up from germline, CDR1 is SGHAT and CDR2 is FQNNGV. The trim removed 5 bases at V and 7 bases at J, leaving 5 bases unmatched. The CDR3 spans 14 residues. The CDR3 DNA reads TGTGCCAGCAGCCCTACAGGGGACAATTCACCCCTCCACTTT. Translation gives CASSPTGDNSPLHF.

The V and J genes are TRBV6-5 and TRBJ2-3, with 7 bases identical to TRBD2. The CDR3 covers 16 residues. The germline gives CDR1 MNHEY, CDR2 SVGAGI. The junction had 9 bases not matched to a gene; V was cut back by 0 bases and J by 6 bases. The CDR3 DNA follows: TGTGCCAGCAGTTACTCGTTTACCGGGGGAGGGGATACGCAGTATTTT. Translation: CASSYSFTGGGDTQYF.

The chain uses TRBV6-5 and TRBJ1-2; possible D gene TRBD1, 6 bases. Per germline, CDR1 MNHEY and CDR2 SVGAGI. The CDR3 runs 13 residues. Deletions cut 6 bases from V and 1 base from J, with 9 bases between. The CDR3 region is CASRYRDNYGYTF. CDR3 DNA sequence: TGTGCCAGCAGATACAGGGATAACTATGGCTACACCTTC.

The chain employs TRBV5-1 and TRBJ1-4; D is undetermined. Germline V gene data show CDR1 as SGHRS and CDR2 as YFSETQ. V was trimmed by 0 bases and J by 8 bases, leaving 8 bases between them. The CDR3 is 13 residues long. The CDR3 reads CASSLDASEKLFF. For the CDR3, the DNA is TGCGCCAGCAGCTTGGACGCCTCGGAAAAACTGTTTTTT.

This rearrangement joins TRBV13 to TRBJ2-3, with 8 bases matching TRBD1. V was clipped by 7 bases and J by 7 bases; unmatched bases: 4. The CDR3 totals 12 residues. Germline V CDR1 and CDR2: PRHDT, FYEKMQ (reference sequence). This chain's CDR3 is CASNRQGYTQYF. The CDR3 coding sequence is TGTGCCAGCAACCGACAGGGGTATACGCAGTATTTT.

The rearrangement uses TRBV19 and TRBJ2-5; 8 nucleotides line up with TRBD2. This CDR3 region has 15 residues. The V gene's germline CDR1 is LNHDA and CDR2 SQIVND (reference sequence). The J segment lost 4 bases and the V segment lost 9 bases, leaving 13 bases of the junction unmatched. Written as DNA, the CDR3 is TGTGCCAGCCATAGCGGGGCTGTGGGACGAGAGACCCAGTACTTC. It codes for CASHSGAVGRETQYF. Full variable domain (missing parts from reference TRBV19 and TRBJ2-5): DGGITQSPKYLFRKEGQNVTLSCEQNLNHDAMYWYRQDPGQGLRLIYYSQIVNDFQKGDIAEGYSVSREKKESFPLTVTSAQKNPTAFYLCASHSGAVGRETQYFGPGTRLLVL.

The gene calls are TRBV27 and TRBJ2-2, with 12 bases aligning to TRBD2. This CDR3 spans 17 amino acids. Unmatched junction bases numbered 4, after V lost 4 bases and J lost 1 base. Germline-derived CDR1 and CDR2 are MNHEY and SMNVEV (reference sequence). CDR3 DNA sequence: TGTGCCAGCAGTTGGCCTAGCGGGAGGGGGAACACCGGGGAGCTGTTTTTT. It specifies CASSWPSGRGNTGELFF.

The CDR3 DNA reads TGCAGCTCCCCTGAGGGGGAAACAGATACGCAGTATTTT. As protein: CSSPEGETDTQYF. The genes are TRBV29-1 and TRBJ2-3, with D possibly TRBD1 on 6 matching bases. Germline lookup yields CDR1 SQVTM and CDR2 ANQGSEA. The CDR3 is made up of 13 amino acids. Trimming pared 8 bases from V and 3 bases from J, leaving 15 bases between.

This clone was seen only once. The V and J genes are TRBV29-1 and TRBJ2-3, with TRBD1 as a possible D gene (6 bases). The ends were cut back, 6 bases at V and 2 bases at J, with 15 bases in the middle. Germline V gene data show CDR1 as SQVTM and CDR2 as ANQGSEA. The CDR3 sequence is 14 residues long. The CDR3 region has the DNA TGCAGCGTGGCCGGGACACTATCCACAGATACGCAGTATTTT. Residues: CSVAGTLSTDTQYF.

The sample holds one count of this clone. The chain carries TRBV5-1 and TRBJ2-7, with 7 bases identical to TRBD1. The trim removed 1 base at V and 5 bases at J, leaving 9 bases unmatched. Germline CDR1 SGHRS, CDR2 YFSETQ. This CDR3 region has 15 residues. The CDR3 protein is CASSLYDRVADEQYF. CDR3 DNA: TGCGCCAGCAGCTTGTACGACAGGGTGGCGGACGAGCAGTACTTC. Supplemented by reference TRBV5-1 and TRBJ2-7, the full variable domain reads KAGVTQTPRYLIKTRGQQVTLSCSPISGHRSVSWYQQTPGQGLQFLFEYFSETQRNKGNFPGRFSGRQFSNSRSEMNVSTLELGDSALYLCASSLYDRVADEQYFGPGTRLTVT.

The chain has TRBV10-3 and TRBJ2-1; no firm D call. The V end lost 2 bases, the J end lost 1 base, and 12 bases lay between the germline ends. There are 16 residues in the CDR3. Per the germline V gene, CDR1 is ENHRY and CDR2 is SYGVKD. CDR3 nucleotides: TGTGCCATCAGTGAGGCAGATTTCTTATCCTACAATGAGCAGTTCTTC. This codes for CAISEADFLSYNEQFF.